This entry describes one T cell receptor (beta chain). Its antigen is unknown. Germline CDR1 reads SGHRS; CDR2 reads YFSETQ. V lost 4 bases, J lost 3 bases, and 13 bases lay in between. The CDR3 is 15 residues long. The sample comes from a study of T-cell reconstitution after alpha-beta-depleted transplantation in children. General study results and limits: Hyperexpanded clones declined; after one year, newly produced T cells mostly supplied diversity. In patients about two months after transplant, alpha-beta T cells reportedly arose from several hundred expanded graft clones.

Researchers prepared the TCRbeta library using unique molecular identifiers, the study reports. From the PCR reads, TCRdb called clonotypes with MiXCR, one entry per CDR3 protein. This sample has around 94,000 distinct CDR3 sequences; approximately 8% occur once, and the top ten carry about 17%. The rearrangement uses TRBV5-1 and TRBJ2-2; D not resolved. The specimen comprised PBMCs, sampled before TCRalphabeta/CD19-depleted stem cell transplant. This clonotype was obtained from a boy aged 2-15 years with acute lymphoblastic leukemia, due to receive a stem cell transplant. CDR3 sequence: CASSTERTDTGELFF. The CDR3 DNA reads as TGCGCCAGCAGCACCGAACGGACGGACACCGGGGAGCTGTTTTTT.